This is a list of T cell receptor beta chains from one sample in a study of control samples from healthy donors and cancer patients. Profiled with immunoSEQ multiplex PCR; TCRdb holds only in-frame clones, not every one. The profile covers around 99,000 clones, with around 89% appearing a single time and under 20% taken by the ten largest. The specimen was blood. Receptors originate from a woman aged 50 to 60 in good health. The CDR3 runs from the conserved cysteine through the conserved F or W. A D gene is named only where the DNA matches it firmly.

CATSDLLGGTGELFF | TGTGCCACCAGTGATTTATTAGGGGGAACGGGGGAGCTGTTTTTT | TRBV24-1 | NA | TRBJ2-2
CATGSRASPKETQYF | TGTGCCACCGGCTCCCGGGCTAGCCCAAAAGAGACCCAGTACTTC | TRBV24-1 | NA | TRBJ2-5
CASSQVRGAGNEQFF | TGTGCCAGCAGCCAAGTTCGGGGAGCGGGCAATGAGCAGTTCTTC | TRBV14 | NA | TRBJ2-1
CASSPLGHGTDTQYF | TGCGCCAGCAGCCCATTGGGGCATGGCACAGATACGCAGTATTTT | TRBV4-1 | NA | TRBJ2-3
CASSLTGNEQYF | TGTGCCAGCAGCTTAACGGGGAACGAGCAGTACTTC | TRBV7-3 | NA | TRBJ2-7
CASSMTRPRGAYSVSSYNEQFF | TGTGCCAGTAGTATGACGAGGCCCCGCGGGGCCTATTCTGTAAGCTCCTACAATGAGCAGTTCTTC | TRBV19 | NA | TRBJ2-1
CAWNTGGATEAFF | TGTGCCTGGAATACCGGAGGGGCCACTGAAGCTTTCTTT | TRBV30 | NA | TRBJ1-1
CSAWQHTEAFF | TGCAGTGCTTGGCAGCACACTGAAGCTTTCTTT | TRBV20-1 | NA | TRBJ1-1
CPSGRGQFF | TGTCCTAGCGGGAGGGGGCAGTTCTTC | TRBV3-1/TRBV3-2 | TRBD2 | TRBJ2-1
CASSFRETPNTEAFF | TGTGCCAGCAGCTTTAGGGAGACGCCGAACACTGAAGCTTTCTTT | TRBV7-9 | NA | TRBJ1-1
CASSIDRSTGGETQYF | TGTGCCAGTAGTATAGATCGGTCAACGGGAGGGGAGACCCAGTACTTC | TRBV19 | TRBD2 | TRBJ2-5